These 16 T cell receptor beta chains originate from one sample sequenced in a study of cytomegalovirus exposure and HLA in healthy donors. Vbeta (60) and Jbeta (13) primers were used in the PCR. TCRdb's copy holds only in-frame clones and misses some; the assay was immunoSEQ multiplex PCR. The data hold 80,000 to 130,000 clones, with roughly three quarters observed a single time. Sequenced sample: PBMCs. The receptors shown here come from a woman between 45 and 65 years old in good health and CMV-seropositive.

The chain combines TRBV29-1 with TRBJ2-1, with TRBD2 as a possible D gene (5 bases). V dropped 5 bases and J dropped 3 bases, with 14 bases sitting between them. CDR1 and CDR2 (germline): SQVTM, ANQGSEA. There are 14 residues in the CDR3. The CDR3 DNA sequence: TGCAGCGTTCGGTCGTCTACTAGCTACAATGAGCAGTTCTTC. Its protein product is CSVRSSTSYNEQFF.

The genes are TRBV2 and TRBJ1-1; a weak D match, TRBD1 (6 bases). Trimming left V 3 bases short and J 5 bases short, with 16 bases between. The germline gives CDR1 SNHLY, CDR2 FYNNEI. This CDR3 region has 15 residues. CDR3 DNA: TGTGCCAGCAGTGACATTGGGGGCTCGGGGACTGAAGCTTTCTTT. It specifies CASSDIGGSGTEAFF. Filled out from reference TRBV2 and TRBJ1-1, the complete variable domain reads EPEVTQTPSHQVTQMGQEVILRCVPISNHLYFYWYRQILGQKVEFLVSFYNNEISEKSEIFDDQFSVERPDGSNFTLKIRSTKLEDSAMYFCASSDIGGSGTEAFFGQGTRLTVV.

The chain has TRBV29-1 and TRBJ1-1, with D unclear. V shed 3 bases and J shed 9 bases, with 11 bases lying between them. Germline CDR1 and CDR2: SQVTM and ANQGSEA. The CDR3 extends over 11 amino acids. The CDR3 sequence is CSVDPGEKAFF. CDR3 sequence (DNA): TGCAGCGTTGATCCTGGGGAGAAAGCTTTCTTT. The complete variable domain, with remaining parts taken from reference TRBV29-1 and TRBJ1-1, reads SAVISQKPSRDICQRGTSLTIQCQVDSQVTMMFWYRQQPGQSLTLIATANQGSEATYESGFVIDKFPISRPNLTFSTLTVSNMSPEDSSIYLCSVDPGEKAFFGQGTRLTVV.

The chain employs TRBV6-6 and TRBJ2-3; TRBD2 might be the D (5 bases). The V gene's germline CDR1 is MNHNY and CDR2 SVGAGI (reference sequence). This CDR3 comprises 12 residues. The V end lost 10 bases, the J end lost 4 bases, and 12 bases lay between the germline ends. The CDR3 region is CATLGDADTQYF. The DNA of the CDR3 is TGTGCCACACTAGGTGATGCAGATACGCAGTATTTT.

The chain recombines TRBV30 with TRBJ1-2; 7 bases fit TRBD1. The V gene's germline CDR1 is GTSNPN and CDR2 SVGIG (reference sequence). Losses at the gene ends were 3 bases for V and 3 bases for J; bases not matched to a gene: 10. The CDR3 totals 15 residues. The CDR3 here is CAWSLGGPEHYGYTF. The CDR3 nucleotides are TGTGCCTGGAGCCTAGGGGGCCCCGAACACTATGGCTACACCTTC.

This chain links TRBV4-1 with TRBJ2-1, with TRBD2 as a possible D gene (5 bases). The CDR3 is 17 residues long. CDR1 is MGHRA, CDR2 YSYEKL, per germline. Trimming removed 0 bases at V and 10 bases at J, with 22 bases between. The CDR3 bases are TGCGCCAGCAGCCAAGAAGGAGGCCCGCGACTAACCGGGGAGCAGTTCTTC. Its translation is CASSQEGGPRLTGEQFF.

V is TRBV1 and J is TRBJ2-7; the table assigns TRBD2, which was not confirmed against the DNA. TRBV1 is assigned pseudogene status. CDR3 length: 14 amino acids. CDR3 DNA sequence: TGCACCAGCAGGCCGACGGGGGGTCTGGGAGAGCAGTACTTC. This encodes CTSRPTGGLGEQYF.

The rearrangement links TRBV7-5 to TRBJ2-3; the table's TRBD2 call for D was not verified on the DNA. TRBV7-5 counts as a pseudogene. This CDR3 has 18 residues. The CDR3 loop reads CARSFGLAGVWGTDTQYF. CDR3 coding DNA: TGTGCCAGAAGCTTCGGACTAGCGGGAGTCTGGGGCACAGATACGCAGTATTTT.

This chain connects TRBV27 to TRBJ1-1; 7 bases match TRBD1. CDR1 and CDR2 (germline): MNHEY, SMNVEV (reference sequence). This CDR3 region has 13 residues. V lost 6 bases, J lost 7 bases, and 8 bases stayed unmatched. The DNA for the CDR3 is TGTGCCAGCAGGCGGGACGACAGGGTTGAAGCTTTCTTT. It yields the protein CASRRDDRVEAFF.

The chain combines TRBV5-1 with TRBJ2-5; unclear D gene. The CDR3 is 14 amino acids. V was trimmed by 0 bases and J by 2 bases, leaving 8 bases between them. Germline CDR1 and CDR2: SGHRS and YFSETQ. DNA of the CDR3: TGCGCCAGCAGCTTGGCCGGTGGTCAAGAGACCCAGTACTTC. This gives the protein CASSLAGGQETQYF.

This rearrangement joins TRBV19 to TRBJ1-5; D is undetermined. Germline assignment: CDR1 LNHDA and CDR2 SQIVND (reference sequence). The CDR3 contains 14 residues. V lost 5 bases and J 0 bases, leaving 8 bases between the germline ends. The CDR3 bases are TGTGCCAGTAGTCCAGACTATAGCAATCAGCCCCAGCATTTT. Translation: CASSPDYSNQPQHF.

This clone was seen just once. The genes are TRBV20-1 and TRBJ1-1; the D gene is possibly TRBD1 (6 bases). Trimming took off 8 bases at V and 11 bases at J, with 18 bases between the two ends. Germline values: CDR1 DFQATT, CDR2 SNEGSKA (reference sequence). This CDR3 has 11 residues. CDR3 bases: TGCAGTCCTATGAACAGGGTCGGGGCTTTCTTT. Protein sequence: CSPMNRVGAFF.

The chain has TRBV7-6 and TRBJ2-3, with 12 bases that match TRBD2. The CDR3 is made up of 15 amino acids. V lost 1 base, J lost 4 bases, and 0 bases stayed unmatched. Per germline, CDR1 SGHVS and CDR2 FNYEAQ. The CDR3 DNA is TGTGCCAGCAGCTTAGGACTAGCGGGAGCAGATACGCAGTATTTT. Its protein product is CASSLGLAGADTQYF.

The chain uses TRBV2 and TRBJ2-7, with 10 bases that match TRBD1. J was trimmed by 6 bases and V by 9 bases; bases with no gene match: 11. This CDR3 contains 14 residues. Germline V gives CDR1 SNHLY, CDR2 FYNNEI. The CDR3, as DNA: TGTGCCAGTAGACAGGGGGCTCGTTTAGGCGAGCAGTACTTC. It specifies CASRQGARLGEQYF.

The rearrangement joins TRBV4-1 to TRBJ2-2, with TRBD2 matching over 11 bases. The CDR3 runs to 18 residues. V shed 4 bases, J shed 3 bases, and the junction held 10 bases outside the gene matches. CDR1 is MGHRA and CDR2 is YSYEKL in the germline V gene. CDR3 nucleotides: TGCGCCAGCAGCCCCCGTCCGGGACTAGCGGACGACACCGGGGAGCTGTTTTTT. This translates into CASSPRPGLADDTGELFF.

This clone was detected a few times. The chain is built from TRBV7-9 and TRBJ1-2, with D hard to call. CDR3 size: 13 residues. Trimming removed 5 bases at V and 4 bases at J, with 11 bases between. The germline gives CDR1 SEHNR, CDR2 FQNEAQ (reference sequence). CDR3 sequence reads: CASSPGLIYGYTF. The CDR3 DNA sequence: TGTGCCAGCAGCCCTGGACTGATCTATGGCTACACCTTC.